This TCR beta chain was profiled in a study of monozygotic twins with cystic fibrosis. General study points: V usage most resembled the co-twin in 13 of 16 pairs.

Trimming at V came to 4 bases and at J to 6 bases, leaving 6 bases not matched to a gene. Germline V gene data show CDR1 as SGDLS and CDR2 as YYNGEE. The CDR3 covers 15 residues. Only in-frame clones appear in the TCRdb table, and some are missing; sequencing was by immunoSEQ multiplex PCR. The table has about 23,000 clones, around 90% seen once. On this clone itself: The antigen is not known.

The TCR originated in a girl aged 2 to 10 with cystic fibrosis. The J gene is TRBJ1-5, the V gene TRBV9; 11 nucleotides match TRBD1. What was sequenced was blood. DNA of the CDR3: TGTGCCAGCAGCTGGGGACAGGGGGAAGGTCAGCCCCAGCATTTT. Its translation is CASSWGQGEGQPQHF.